Below, 27 T cell receptor beta chains from the same sample are listed, as sequenced in a study of T-cell reconstitution after alpha-beta-depleted transplantation in children. The library targeted TCRbeta and was prepared with unique molecular identifiers. TCRdb used MiXCR to reprocess the PCR reads, holding one entry per CDR3 protein. The sample lists some 590,000 distinct CDR3 sequences, over 9.5% occurring once. The sample here was PBMCs from the stem cell graft donor, taken from the stem cell graft. The origin of the receptors is a human donor who donated a stem cell graft to a child with acute myeloid leukemia.

This clonotype was seen repeatedly, ten times or more. The chain links TRBV27 to TRBJ2-1; 15 bases align to TRBD2. CDR3 length: 17 amino acids. J lost 4 bases, V lost 5 bases, and 6 bases had no gene match. The germline gives CDR1 MNHEY, CDR2 SMNVEV (reference sequence). CDR3 in DNA: TGTGCCAGCAGTAAGTGGACTAGCGGGAGGGGGTACAATGAGCAGTTCTTC. Translating it yields CASSKWTSGRGYNEQFF.

This clonotype was counted a few times. V gene TRBV18 combines with J gene TRBJ2-7; 12 nucleotides match TRBD1. V gave up 4 bases and J gave up 9 bases; unmatched junction bases: 7. The CDR3 has 14 amino acids. Germline V gives CDR1 KGHSH, CDR2 LQKENI. CDR3 nucleotides: TGTGCCAGCTCACTGGGGACAGGGGGCTCAGTGCAGTACTTC. Residues: CASSLGTGGSVQYF.

This clonotype was seen ten or more times. V gene TRBV6-5 combines with J gene TRBJ2-7; TRBD2 aligns across 8 bases. Germline V gene data show CDR1 as MNHEY and CDR2 as SVGAGI. The CDR3 length is 15 residues. The V and J ends lost 2 bases and 5 bases, in that order; junction bases with no gene match: 8. CDR3 loop: CASSYRISGSDEQYF. For the CDR3, the DNA is TGTGCCAGCAGTTACCGGATCAGCGGGAGTGACGAGCAGTACTTC.

The chain joins TRBV4-3 to TRBJ1-3; TRBD1 is a possible D gene (5 bases). The CDR3 sequence is 16 residues long. Trimming left V 0 bases short and J 2 bases short, with 11 bases between. Germline values: CDR1 LGHNA, CDR2 YSLEER. In DNA form, the CDR3 reads TGCGCCAGCAGCCAAGAGGGGCTGCCCCCTGGAAACACCATATATTTT. It is translated as CASSQEGLPPGNTIYF.

The rearrangement uses TRBV6-1 and TRBJ2-7; 8 bases line up with TRBD2. The CDR3 sequence is 15 residues long. J lost 3 bases, V lost 7 bases, and 11 bases had no gene match. In germline, CDR1 is MNHNS, CDR2 SASEGT. The CDR3 reads CASTRRFSGSYEQYF. The CDR3 nucleotides read TGTGCCAGCACCCGACGGTTCAGCGGGAGCTACGAGCAGTACTTC.

This clonotype was seen at least ten times. The chain combines TRBV16 with TRBJ2-7; TRBD2 might be the D (6 bases). The germline gives CDR1 KGHSY, CDR2 FQNENV. The CDR3 spans 15 residues. V gave up 6 bases and J gave up 0 bases, with 15 bases separating them. This CDR3 reads CASSRSSADSYEQYF. CDR3 bases: TGTGCCAGCAGTCGGTCTAGCGCCGACTCCTACGAGCAGTACTTC.

In its sample, this clonotype was seen many times. V is TRBV6-2 or TRBV6-3 and J is TRBJ2-5; 11 nucleotides match TRBD2. This CDR3 comprises 17 residues. Germline V CDR1 and CDR2: MNHEY, SVGEGT. V dropped 2 bases and J dropped 3; count of bases not matched to a gene: 8. For the CDR3, the DNA is TGTGCCAGCAGTTACGCACTAGCGGGAGTCATCGAAGAGACCCAGTACTTC. The encoded protein is CASSYALAGVIEETQYF.

This chain connects TRBV20-1 to TRBJ2-1, with TRBD2 matching 15 bases. Germline trimming cut 0 bases from V and 8 bases from J; bases unmatched to any gene: 11. CDR3 size: 18 residues. The germline gives CDR1 DFQATT, CDR2 SNEGSKA (reference sequence). CDR3 region: CSARDTNGLAGGWDEQFF. The CDR3, as DNA: TGCAGTGCTAGAGATACCAATGGACTAGCGGGAGGGTGGGATGAGCAGTTCTTC.

This clonotype was seen a handful of times. This chain's CDR3 is CASSGGQGASNQPQHF. The CDR3 coding sequence is TGTGCCAGCAGTGGAGGACAGGGGGCGAGCAATCAGCCCCAGCATTTT. This chain joins TRBV6-1 and TRBJ1-5, with 11 bases aligning to TRBD1. This CDR3 comprises 16 residues. Germline trimming cut 4 bases from V and 1 base from J; bases unmatched to any gene: 3. Germline CDR1 is MNHNS and CDR2 is SASEGT.

This clonotype came up many times. The V and J genes are TRBV27 and TRBJ2-1, with 8 bases identical to TRBD2. This CDR3 has 20 residues. The ends lost 3 bases at V and 7 bases at J; junction bases unmatched: 23. Germline V gives CDR1 MNHEY, CDR2 SMNVEV (reference sequence). CDR3 protein: CASSLVSVRAAGGSWNEQFF. The CDR3 DNA is TGTGCCAGCAGTTTGGTTTCGGTCCGCGCGGCGGGAGGATCGTGGAATGAGCAGTTCTTC.

This clonotype came up once. The chain carries TRBV7-2 and TRBJ2-3, with D possibly matching TRBD2 (5 bases). CDR3 length: 16 amino acids. V lost 5 bases, J lost 3 bases, and 18 bases lay in between. Germline-derived CDR1 and CDR2 are SGHTA and FQGNSA. CDR3 sequence reads: CASSQEGSVATDTQYF. The CDR3 region has the DNA TGTGCCAGCAGCCAAGAGGGTTCCGTGGCTACAGATACGCAGTATTTT.

V gene TRBV4-2 combines with J gene TRBJ2-7, with D unclear. This CDR3 spans 11 amino acids. V lost 3 bases, J lost 7 bases, and 7 bases lay in between. Germline-derived CDR1 and CDR2 are LGHNA and YNFKEQ. For the CDR3, the DNA is TGTGCCAGCAGCCAGACTGAAGAGCAGTACTTC. Protein: CASSQTEEQYF.

This clonotype was observed a few times. The chain carries TRBV7-6 and TRBJ2-3, with TRBD2 identical over 7 bases. This CDR3 contains 15 residues. The germline V gene has CDR1 SGHVS and CDR2 FNYEAQ. V was clipped by 5 bases and J by 6 bases; unmatched bases: 11. The CDR3 nucleotides are TGTGCCAGCAGCCTACTCGGACTAGTGGCCGATACGCAGTATTTT. This codes for CASSLLGLVADTQYF. The whole variable domain, remainder taken from reference TRBV7-6 and TRBJ2-3, is GAGVSQSPRYKVTKRGQDVALRCDPISGHVSLYWYRQALGQGPEFLTYFNYEAQQDKSGLPNDRFSAERPEGSISTLTIQRTEQRDSAMYRCASSLLGLVADTQYFGPGTRLTVL.

At least ten counts were recorded for this clonotype. The chain is built from TRBV25-1 and TRBJ1-6; 10 bases line up with TRBD1. The germline gives CDR1 MGHDK, CDR2 SYGVNS. The V gene end was trimmed by 3 bases and the J gene end by 4 bases; junction bases not matched to a gene: 3. This CDR3 spans 16 amino acids. The CDR3 bases are TGTGCCAGCAGTGATTGGACAGGGGGATATAATTCACCCCTCCACTTT. Residues: CASSDWTGGYNSPLHF. Combining the CDR3 with reference TRBV25-1 and TRBJ1-6 gives the whole variable domain EADIYQTPRYLVIGTGKKITLECSQTMGHDKMYWYQQDPGMELHLIHYSYGVNSTEKGDLSSESTVSRIRTEHFPLTLESARPSHTSQYLCASSDWTGGYNSPLHFGNGTRLTVT.

This sequence joins TRBV28 and TRBJ1-6, with TRBD1 identical over 7 bases. Germline V lookup: CDR1 MDHEN, CDR2 SYDVKM. The CDR3 totals 15 residues. Trimming removed 6 bases from V and 10 bases from J; junction bases left unmatched: 12. CDR3 sequence (DNA): TGTGCCAGCAGCTTTGGACAGGCGGGGAGGTCACCCCTCCACTTT. Translation: CASSFGQAGRSPLHF.

V is TRBV7-8 and J is TRBJ2-3, with 8 bases that match TRBD1. This CDR3 spans 15 amino acids. Germline lookup yields CDR1 SGHVS and CDR2 FQNEAQ. The J segment lost 0 bases and the V segment lost 5 bases, leaving 4 bases of the junction unmatched. The CDR3 nucleotides read TGTGCCAGCAGCCAGGACAGGGCGAGCACAGATACGCAGTATTTT. Its protein is CASSQDRASTDTQYF.

In this sample, this clonotype turned up many times. CDR3 nucleotide sequence: TGCGCCAGCAGGGCTAGGGGGACAGGGTCCTACGAGCAGTACTTC. Its protein is CASRARGTGSYEQYF. V and J are TRBV5-1 and TRBJ2-7; 9 bases align to TRBD1. The V and J ends lost 5 bases and 1 base, in that order; junction bases with no gene match: 7. The germline gives CDR1 SGHRS, CDR2 YFSETQ. The CDR3 has 15 amino acids.

This clonotype was observed at least ten times. The gene calls are TRBV29-1 and TRBJ2-1; 8 nucleotides line up with TRBD2. This CDR3 is built from 14 residues. Losses at the gene ends were 6 bases for V and 4 bases for J; bases not matched to a gene: 8. Germline-derived CDR1 and CDR2 are SQVTM and ANQGSEA. The CDR3 DNA reads TGCAGCGTCGCCGCGGGAGGTGGGTACAATGAGCAGTTCTTC. Translation gives CSVAAGGGYNEQFF.

This chain connects TRBV6-1 to TRBJ1-5; unclear D gene. CDR1 and CDR2 (germline): MNHNS, SASEGT. The CDR3 runs 14 residues. Trimming removed 3 bases from V and 2 bases from J, with 8 bases in between. The CDR3 region is CASSEGIGNQPQHF. CDR3 DNA sequence: TGTGCCAGCAGTGAGGGTATCGGCAATCAGCCCCAGCATTTT.

The chain has TRBV25-1 and TRBJ1-1; D uncertain. V shed 7 bases and J shed 5 bases, with 8 bases lying between them. The CDR3 extends over 11 amino acids. CDR1 and CDR2 (germline): MGHDK, SYGVNS. CDR3 region: CASKDFTEAFF. In DNA, the CDR3 is TGTGCCAGCAAAGACTTTACTGAAGCTTTCTTT.

There are many counts of this clonotype. J is TRBJ2-5 and V is TRBV12-5; D unclear. CDR1 LGHNT and CDR2 FRNRAP come from the germline V gene. This CDR3 region has 15 residues. Trimming cost V 6 bases and J 5 bases, with 19 bases left between them. The CDR3 bases are TGTGCTAGTGGAGCCGGACCGCCACAACCGGAGACCCAGTACTTC. Translated: CASGAGPPQPETQYF.

In its sample, this clonotype was seen many times. The chain uses TRBV7-2 and TRBJ2-3; 11 nucleotides line up with TRBD2. The CDR3 loop spans 16 amino acids. In germline, CDR1 is SGHTA, CDR2 FQGNSA. J lost 3 bases, V lost 1 base, and 3 bases had no gene match. Written as DNA, the CDR3 is TGTGCCAGCAGCTTAGAGGGACTAGCGGATACAGATACGCAGTATTTT. Its translation: CASSLEGLADTDTQYF.

The J gene is TRBJ2-1, the V gene TRBV7-9; 10 bases are shared with TRBD2. This CDR3 is built from 16 residues. The V segment lost 2 bases and the J segment 5 bases; nucleotides outside the gene matches: 6. Germline lookup yields CDR1 SEHNR and CDR2 FQNEAQ (reference sequence). In nucleotides, the CDR3 is TGTGCCAGCAGCTTATTCAGCGGGAGGGCTAACAATGAGCAGTTCTTC. Amino acids: CASSLFSGRANNEQFF.

The CDR3 DNA is TGTGCCAGCAGCATGCGGACTAGCGGGAGGACCGAGCAGTTCTTC. Translating it yields CASSMRTSGRTEQFF. J is TRBJ2-1 and V is TRBV7-9; 14 positions agree with TRBD2. The length of the CDR3 is 15 residues. V lost 5 bases to trimming and J lost 10 bases; unmatched junction nucleotides: 7. Germline lookup yields CDR1 SEHNR and CDR2 FQNEAQ (reference sequence).

The rearrangement joins TRBV20-1 to TRBJ1-2; 8 bases line up with TRBD1. The CDR3 runs to 13 residues. CDR1 and CDR2 (germline): DFQATT, SNEGSKA (reference sequence). The J segment lost 12 bases and the V segment lost 0 bases, leaving 9 bases of the junction unmatched. The CDR3 here is CSARDLDRDQHTF. The CDR3 DNA is TGCAGTGCTAGAGATCTGGACAGGGATCAGCACACCTTC.

The J gene is TRBJ1-3, the V gene TRBV6-6; D is unresolved. V lost 8 bases to trimming and J lost 4 bases, with 12 bases between them. CDR1 MNHNY and CDR2 SVGAGI come from the germline V gene (reference sequence). The CDR3 runs 13 residues. For the CDR3, the DNA is TGTGCCAGCCTTCTTGGATTAGGAAACACCATATATTTT. Translated: CASLLGLGNTIYF.

V gene TRBV9 combines with J gene TRBJ1-1, with a possible D match to TRBD1 (6 bases). In germline, CDR1 is SGDLS, CDR2 YYNGEE. Trimming took 3 bases from V and 6 from J, leaving 21 bases between them. This CDR3 has 16 residues. CDR3: CASSGRAQGIASEAFF. The CDR3 nucleotides read TGTGCCAGCAGCGGGAGGGCACAGGGCATCGCGTCTGAAGCTTTCTTT.